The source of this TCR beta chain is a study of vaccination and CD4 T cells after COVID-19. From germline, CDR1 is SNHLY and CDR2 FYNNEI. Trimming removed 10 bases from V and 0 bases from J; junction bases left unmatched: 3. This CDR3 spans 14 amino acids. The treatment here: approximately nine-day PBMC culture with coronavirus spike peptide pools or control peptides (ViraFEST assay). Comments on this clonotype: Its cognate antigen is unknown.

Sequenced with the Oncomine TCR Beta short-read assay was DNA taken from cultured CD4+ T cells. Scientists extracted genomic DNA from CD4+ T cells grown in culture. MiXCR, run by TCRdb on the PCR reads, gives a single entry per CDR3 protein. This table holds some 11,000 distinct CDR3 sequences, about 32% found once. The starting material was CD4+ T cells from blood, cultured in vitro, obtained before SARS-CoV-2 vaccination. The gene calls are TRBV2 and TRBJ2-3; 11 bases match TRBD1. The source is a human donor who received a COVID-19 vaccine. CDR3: CATGQGASTDTQYF. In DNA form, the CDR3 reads TGTGCCACCGGACAGGGGGCGAGCACAGATACGCAGTATTTT.